The TCR beta chain under discussion was sequenced for a study of cytomegalovirus exposure and HLA in healthy donors. Study-level findings and limits: Presence/absence analyses rested on an assumption that sequencing depth was roughly uniform across donors.

On this clone itself: The antigen remains undetermined.

Nominal health characterized the donors when sampled, though unrecorded immune exposures were likely. The PCR ran on 60 Vbeta and 13 Jbeta primers. In the source study's methods: Later, 65 million to 85 million unique TCR beta chains were counted in an analysis, and some 11 million of them were shared. Generated by immunoSEQ multiplex PCR, the TCRdb table keeps only in-frame clones and is missing some. V and J calls and clone size are copied from that table; D and trimming were computed from the DNA. The sample lists about 130,000 clones, roughly 80% occurring once. The receptor comes from a young man in good health and CMV-seropositive. Sequencing used PBMCs.

CDR3 nucleotides: TGTGCCAGCAGCCCAGCGGGGTCCCACGAGCAGTACTTC. Translation: CASSPAGSHEQYF. The rearrangement joins TRBV7-3 to TRBJ2-7; 7 bases are a match to TRBD2. CDR3 length: 13 residues. CDR1 is SGHTA and CDR2 is FQGTGA in the germline V gene. J lost 5 bases, V lost 5 bases, and 6 bases had no gene match.